The 17 T cell receptor beta chains below all came from one sample that was sequenced in a study of vaccination and CD4 T cells after COVID-19. Treatment given: roughly 10-day PBMC culture with coronavirus spike peptide pools or control peptides (ViraFEST assay). From the unexposed donor, CD4+ T cells were collected ahead of the COVID-19 pandemic (2011-2018). These TCRs are of unknown antigen specificity. The Oncomine TCR Beta short-read assay was applied to DNA of cultured CD4+ T cells. TCRdb re-analysed the PCR reads in MiXCR, keeping a single row per CDR3 protein. Among approximately 6,000 distinct CDR3 sequences, 34% were seen once, and the ten largest hold 28%. The specimen was CD4+ T cells from blood, cultured in vitro. Receptors were obtained from a human donor in good health.

This clonotype has a handful of counts. This chain links TRBV7-9 with TRBJ1-2, with 9 bases lining up with TRBD1. Germline V gene sequence: CDR1 SEHNR, CDR2 FQNEAQ (reference sequence). The CDR3 loop spans 16 amino acids. V lost 5 bases and J lost 5; bases outside the gene matches: 12. This CDR3 reads CASSPTRDRVWYGYTF. In DNA, the CDR3 is TGTGCCAGCAGCCCCACTCGGGACAGGGTTTGGTATGGCTACACCTTC. Based on the CDR3 plus reference TRBV7-9 and TRBJ1-2, the full variable domain is DTGVSQNPRHKITKRGQNVTFRCDPISEHNRLYWYRQTLGQGPEFLTYFQNEAQLEKSRLLSDRFSAERPKGSFSTLEIQRTEQGDSAMYLCASSPTRDRVWYGYTFGSGTRLTVV.

The CDR3 here is CATGQGVMDEQFF. The CDR3 DNA follows: TGTGCCACCGGACAGGGGGTAATGGATGAGCAGTTCTTC. The chain links TRBV24-1 to TRBJ2-1; 10 bases align to TRBD1. V lost 9 bases to trimming and J lost 8 bases; unmatched junction nucleotides: 6. The CDR3 is 13 residues long. Germline values: CDR1 KGHDR, CDR2 SFDVKD.

The rearrangement joins TRBV25-1 to TRBJ2-2; TRBD2 matches 9 bases. CDR3 size: 14 residues. The ends lost 4 bases at V and 3 bases at J; junction bases unmatched: 0. CDR1 and CDR2 from the germline V gene are MGHDK and SYGVNS. The DNA of the CDR3 is TGTGCCAGCAGTGGACTAGCGGACACCGGGGAGCTGTTTTTT. This gives the protein CASSGLADTGELFF.

This clonotype was seen more than once but under ten times. The V call is TRBV10-3, the J call TRBJ1-1; tentative D call: TRBD1 (6 bases). Germline-derived CDR1 and CDR2 are ENHRY and SYGVKD. The CDR3 consists of 15 residues. Trimming shortened V by 3 bases and J by 2 bases, and 13 bases separated the two germline ends. The DNA of the CDR3 is TGTGCCATCAGTGATTATGGGGGCCGCAACACTGAAGCTTTCTTT. Its protein is CAISDYGGRNTEAFF.

In its sample, this clonotype was seen a few times. The CDR3: CSAREIGDGYTF. As DNA, the CDR3 is TGCAGTGCTAGAGAGATTGGGGATGGCTACACCTTC. V gene TRBV20-1 combines with J gene TRBJ1-2; D not resolved. Germline V gene sequence: CDR1 DFQATT, CDR2 SNEGSKA (reference sequence). With 0 bases removed from V and 6 bases from J, the gap between germline ends came to 8 bases. The CDR3 has 12 amino acids.

The CDR3 reads CSASRVAEAFF. In DNA, the CDR3 is TGCAGTGCTAGCCGGGTAGCTGAAGCTTTCTTT. The chain joins TRBV20-1 to TRBJ1-1; the D is unclear. The CDR3 totals 11 residues. Trimming removed 3 bases at V and 6 bases at J, with 8 bases between. Germline CDR1 is DFQATT and CDR2 is SNEGSKA (reference sequence).

V usage is TRBV6-5 and J usage is TRBJ1-1; the D gene is possibly TRBD1 (6 bases). The V end was cut by 4 bases, the J end by 8 bases, with 11 bases between. This CDR3 contains 12 residues. Germline lookup yields CDR1 MNHEY and CDR2 SVGAGI. The CDR3 here is CASSLLGTEAFF. The CDR3 DNA sequence: TGTGCCAGCAGTTTGCTCGGGACAGAAGCTTTCTTT.

The gene calls are TRBV27 and TRBJ1-1, with TRBD1 identical over 11 bases. Trimming took 3 bases from V and 9 from J; bases not matched to a gene: 3. Germline V lookup: CDR1 MNHEY, CDR2 SMNVEV (reference sequence). The CDR3 totals 13 residues. The CDR3: CASSFWDRGKAFF. The CDR3 nucleotides read TGTGCCAGCAGTTTCTGGGACAGGGGGAAAGCTTTCTTT.

This clonotype was found a few times. J is TRBJ1-1 and V is TRBV6-2 or TRBV6-3; weak D call: TRBD1 (5 bases). The ends were cut back, 7 bases at V and 12 bases at J, with 21 bases in the middle. CDR3 length: 13 residues. CDR1 is MNHEY and CDR2 is SVGEGT in the germline V gene. DNA for the CDR3: TGTGCCAGCACCCTGCGGGGGGGGATGAAGTCTTTCTTT. Encoded protein: CASTLRGGMKSFF.

In its sample, this clonotype is medium-sized. The rearrangement links TRBV6-4 to TRBJ2-1; D gene uncertain. The length of the CDR3 is 16 residues. Germline CDR1 and CDR2: MRHNA and SNTAGT. Trimming stripped 0 bases from V and 0 bases from J, with 9 bases between. The chain's CDR3 is CASSDSARSSYNEQFF. CDR3 sequence (DNA): TGTGCCAGCAGTGACTCGGCTAGAAGCTCCTACAATGAGCAGTTCTTC.

The rearrangement links TRBV5-1 to TRBJ1-2; D is unclear. Germline V lookup: CDR1 SGHRS, CDR2 YFSETQ. CDR3 length equals 14 residues. The V and J ends lost 0 bases and 0 bases respectively, with 6 bases between them. DNA for the CDR3: TGCGCCAGCAGCTTGGACAGACCTAACTATGGCTACACCTTC. Translating it yields CASSLDRPNYGYTF.

The table lists this clonotype with a few counts. This chain uses TRBV20-1 with TRBJ2-1; 8 bases are a match to TRBD2. Germline values: CDR1 DFQATT, CDR2 SNEGSKA (reference sequence). The CDR3 consists of 16 residues. V was pared by 0 bases and J by 4 bases, with 8 bases of the junction left unmatched. Here the CDR3 DNA reads TGCAGTGCTAGAGACGATAGGCGGGAGGCATACAATGAGCAGTTCTTC. Residues: CSARDDRREAYNEQFF.

This chain connects TRBV9 to TRBJ2-3; 8 nucleotides align to TRBD2. This CDR3 has 14 amino acids. Germline values: CDR1 SGDLS, CDR2 YYNGEE. V lost 4 bases to trimming and J lost 4 bases; unmatched junction nucleotides: 5. CDR3 sequence: CASSLSGAADTQYF. The CDR3 nucleotides are TGTGCCAGCAGCCTTAGCGGGGCGGCAGATACGCAGTATTTT.

The chain links TRBV11-2 to TRBJ2-1, with TRBD1 matching over 8 bases. Per germline, CDR1 SGHAT and CDR2 FQNNGV. Trimming took 0 bases from V and 3 from J; bases not matched to a gene: 7. The CDR3 loop spans 17 amino acids. In nucleotides, the CDR3 is TGTGCCAGCAGCTTAGATCTTCAGGGGGCCGGCTACAATGAGCAGTTCTTC. Translation: CASSLDLQGAGYNEQFF. The full variable domain, rest sourced from reference TRBV11-2 and TRBJ2-1, is EAGVAQSPRYKIIEKRQSVAFWCNPISGHATLYWYQQILGQGPKLLIQFQNNGVVDDSQLPKDRFSAERLKGVDSTLKIQPAKLEDSAVYLCASSLDLQGAGYNEQFFGPGTRLTVL.

The chain recombines TRBV7-2 with TRBJ2-3, with 7 bases lining up with TRBD1. The CDR3 is 14 amino acids. V was pared by 6 bases and J by 1 base, with 4 bases of the junction left unmatched. In germline, CDR1 is SGHTA, CDR2 FQGNSA. Written as DNA, the CDR3 is TGTGCCAGCAGTAGAGGGACAGGCACAGATACGCAGTATTTT. Its translation is CASSRGTGTDTQYF.

This clonotype was counted a few times. The chain combines TRBV19 with TRBJ1-2; D gene uncertain. Trimming removed 5 bases at V and 8 bases at J, with 18 bases between. CDR3 length: 14 residues. Germline V lookup: CDR1 LNHDA, CDR2 SQIVND (reference sequence). In DNA form, the CDR3 reads TGTGCCAGTAGTGAGGAGTTTGGCTTAAGGGGCTACACCTTC. This sequence encodes CASSEEFGLRGYTF.

A few counts support this clonotype. The chain has TRBV7-9 and TRBJ1-2; D remains unclear. The CDR3 consists of 13 residues. In germline, CDR1 is SEHNR, CDR2 FQNEAQ (reference sequence). V shed 1 base and J shed 8 bases, with 11 bases lying between them. The CDR3 is CASSLEGSLGYTF. In nucleotides, the CDR3 is TGTGCCAGCAGCTTAGAGGGCAGCTTGGGCTACACCTTC.